A selection of T cell receptor beta chains follows, all from one sample in a study of shared clonotypes between healthy human individuals. Clones were read by immunoSEQ multiplex PCR, and TCRdb kept only the in-frame ones, dropping some. The data contain about 2,200,000 clones, under 95% of them singletons. The sequencing input was naive CD8+ T cells from PBMCs. These receptors came from a young man in good health. Some clones in this sample may be carry-over from other donors' samples. CDR3s include the opening cysteine and the closing phenylalanine or tryptophan.

J gene,V gene,CDR3 protein
TRBJ2-1,TRBV27,CASSLRSGTRNEQFF
TRBJ1-1,TRBV19,CASSMFGKAFF
TRBJ2-7,TRBV28,CASSFPAGGTYEQYF
TRBJ2-3,TRBV9,CASSVGGGGADTQYF
TRBJ2-3,TRBV6-1,CASGGVGQWSDTQYF
TRBJ1-1,TRBV10-3,CAIKEAMNTEAFF
TRBJ1-1,TRBV7-8,CASSPRTGAREAFF
TRBJ1-2,TRBV28,CASSLESNYGYTF
TRBJ2-5,TRBV30,CAWSVLREYQLRGFKTQYF
TRBJ2-2,TRBV27,CGSGQMNTGELFF
TRBJ2-7,TRBV7-3,CASSLSGTPSSYEQYF
TRBJ1-1,TRBV28,CARSVEGERTEAFF
-,TRBV4-3,CASSQEGGAFYEQYF
TRBJ2-3,TRBV4-1,CASSQNRRPLDTQYF
TRBJ1-1,TRBV4-1,CASSQKNTEAFF
TRBJ2-2,TRBV7-9,CASSLARQQDYTGELFF
TRBJ2-7,TRBV27,CASSLKGQAYEQYF
TRBJ1-1,TRBV10-2,CASKIDGRGGTEAFF
TRBJ2-6,TRBV27,CASSLSPGAGGTGANVLTF
TRBJ2-7,TRBV18,CASSPPKDGTYEQYF
TRBJ2-7,TRBV9,CASSVEREGRREQYF
TRBJ2-1,TRBV10-2,CASSEGSLAGVLYNEQFF
TRBJ2-7,TRBV7-9,CASSPHEWTSGSHEQYF
TRBJ1-2,TRBV27,CASSLSSGGVYGYTF
TRBJ2-5,TRBV5-6,CASSFGGGQETQYF
TRBJ2-7,TRBV7-9,CASSLPPGQGGSYEQYF
TRBJ2-5,TRBV27,CASRTPGETQYF
TRBJ2-7,TRBV9,CASSEAGGYEQYF
TRBJ2-7,TRBV29-1,CSFRDLLTYEQYF
TRBJ2-5,TRBV28,CASTGLQLEETQYF
TRBJ1-5,TRBV28,CASRAGYSNQPQHF
TRBJ2-7,TRBV29-1,CSVEHRESYEQYF
TRBJ2-2,TRBV14,CASSPGGSPGELFF
TRBJ2-5,TRBV11-2,CASSLVIREGRGETQYF
TRBJ1-5,TRBV30,CAWSPAEGAYSNQPQHF
TRBJ2-7,TRBV5-1,CASSLGQTSGEQYF
TRBJ2-7,TRBV7-9,CASSFVTGTVSYEQYF
TRBJ2-7,TRBV25-1,CASQAGGSNEQYF
TRBJ2-7,TRBV10-3,CAITRGAYEQYF
TRBJ1-2,TRBV16,CASSPGTGTFGYTF
TRBJ2-5,TRBV11-2,CASSLDRRQGRETQYF
TRBJ1-1,TRBV27,CASSPDREGTDTEAFF
TRBJ2-1,TRBV9,CASSVGAKGYEQFF
TRBJ1-2,TRBV19,CASKTWDTASERDTF
TRBJ2-7,TRBV13,CASSSRTGLAGGPITYEQYF
TRBJ2-1,TRBV4-1,CASSQATGQGVNEQFF
TRBJ1-5,TRBV7-8,CASSSTLMTGPGQPQHF